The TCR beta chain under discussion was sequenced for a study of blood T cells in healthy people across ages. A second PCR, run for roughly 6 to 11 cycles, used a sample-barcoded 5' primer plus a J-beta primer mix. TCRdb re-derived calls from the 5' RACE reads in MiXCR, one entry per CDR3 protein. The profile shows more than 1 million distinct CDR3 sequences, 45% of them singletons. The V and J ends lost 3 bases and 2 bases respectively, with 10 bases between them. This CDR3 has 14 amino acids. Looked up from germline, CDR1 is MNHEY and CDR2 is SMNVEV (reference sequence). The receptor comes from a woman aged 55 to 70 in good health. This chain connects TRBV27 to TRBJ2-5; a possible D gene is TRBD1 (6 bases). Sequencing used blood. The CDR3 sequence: CASSFEGGQETQYF. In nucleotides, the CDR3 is TGTGCCAGCAGTTTCGAAGGGGGACAAGAGACCCAGTACTTC.